Given below is one T cell receptor (beta chain) in context. Trimming removed 3 bases from V and 1 base from J; junction bases left unmatched: 4. The CDR3 covers 15 residues. Germline V lookup: CDR1 SQVTM, CDR2 ANQGSEA. Profiled with immunoSEQ multiplex PCR; TCRdb holds only in-frame clones, not every one. Seen here are about 420,000 clones, around 90% observed once, and the top ten hold roughly 0.78%. These data come from a study of blood T cell repertoires in COVID-19. The sequence derives from a man between 18 and 35 years old with COVID-19, enrolled during active disease. Specimen: peripheral blood. The chain carries TRBV29-1 and TRBJ2-3; 10 bases align to TRBD2. Written as DNA, the CDR3 is TGCAGCGTTGATATTCTAGCGGGAGGCACAGATACGCAGTATTTT. Its protein product is CSVDILAGGTDTQYF.